These 19 T cell receptor beta chains originate from one sample sequenced in a study of T cell clones after liver transplantation (dated by TCRdb to between 2019 and 2020). The protocol used for the library was the immunoSEQ multiplex PCR assay. This immuneACCESS table, as held by TCRdb, lists in-frame sequences with V and J called but not all clones. Of the missing ones, under half trace to an unresolved V gene in checked studies; the others have no known cause. Across this sample there are roughly 100,000 clones, with around 80% seen only once. The ten largest account for 2.5% to 3% of the sample. Sequenced here: CD4+ T cells from blood, sampled approximately 43 months after liver transplant. These receptors were collected from a human patient who received a liver transplant. Following a transplant, some T cells may be graft donor cells, not patient cells.

The chain couples TRBV6-5 to TRBJ1-1; 7 nucleotides match TRBD1. The V gene end was trimmed by 0 bases and the J gene end by 1 base; junction bases not matched to a gene: 2. This CDR3 has 15 residues. The germline gives CDR1 MNHEY, CDR2 SVGAGI. The CDR3 is CASSYSRQGNTEAFF. CDR3 nucleotides: TGTGCCAGCAGTTACTCCCGACAGGGGAACACTGAAGCTTTCTTT.

CDR3 DNA: TGTGCCAGTAGAGGCGGACGAAGCTCCTACAATGAGCAGTTCTTC. It encodes CASRGGRSSYNEQFF. This rearrangement joins TRBV19 to TRBJ2-1; D is unclear. This CDR3 region has 15 residues. CDR1 LNHDA and CDR2 SQIVND come from the germline V gene (reference sequence). The V gene lost 6 bases and the J gene lost 0 bases, with 12 bases spanning the gap.

DNA of the CDR3: TGTGCCAGCAGTTTAGAGGGACAGGGTATTTCACCCCTCCACTTT. Translating gives CASSLEGQGISPLHF. J is TRBJ1-6 and V is TRBV27; 9 bases agree with TRBD1. The CDR3 contains 15 residues. The V gene's germline CDR1 is MNHEY and CDR2 SMNVEV (reference sequence). After removal of 2 bases from V and 9 bases from J, the junction contained 5 bases not matched to a gene.

The gene calls are TRBV30 and TRBJ2-6; a weak D match, TRBD1 (5 bases). The V gene's germline CDR1 is GTSNPN and CDR2 SVGIG (reference sequence). CDR3 size: 13 residues. V was trimmed by 7 bases and J by 3 bases, leaving 10 bases between them. CDR3 region: CASRGNGANVLTF. Here the CDR3 DNA reads TGTGCCTCTAGGGGTAATGGGGCCAACGTCCTGACTTTC.

The chain has TRBV2 and TRBJ1-5; D is undetermined. Trimming pared 3 bases from V and 4 bases from J, leaving 13 bases between. Looked up from germline, CDR1 is SNHLY and CDR2 is FYNNEI. The CDR3 contains 15 residues. The DNA for the CDR3 is TGTGCCAGCAGTGAGGACCTTTTGGAGAATCAGCCCCAGCATTTT. This encodes CASSEDLLENQPQHF.

V and J are TRBV29-1 and TRBJ1-1, with no clear D. This CDR3 is built from 11 residues. V dropped 7 bases and J dropped 7 bases, with 13 bases sitting between them. Germline V gene lookup returns CDR1 SQVTM and CDR2 ANQGSEA. Here the CDR3 DNA reads TGCAGCGCCCTCCGGGCAGATGAAGCTTTCTTT. Translating gives CSALRADEAFF. Full variable domain (missing parts from reference TRBV29-1 and TRBJ1-1): SAVISQKPSRDICQRGTSLTIQCQVDSQVTMMFWYRQQPGQSLTLIATANQGSEATYESGFVIDKFPISRPNLTFSTLTVSNMSPEDSSIYLCSALRADEAFFGQGTRLTVV.

The chain is built from TRBV6-6 and TRBJ1-5, with 9 bases that match TRBD1. V shed 7 bases and J 4 bases; nucleotides not matched to a gene: 8. The germline CDR1 and CDR2 sequences are MNHNY and SVGAGI (reference sequence). CDR3 length: 15 amino acids. The CDR3 is CASTLTGGTNQPQHF. The DNA for the CDR3 is TGTGCCAGCACCCTGACAGGGGGGACGAATCAGCCCCAGCATTTT.

The V gene is TRBV7-9, the J gene TRBJ1-5; 10 positions match TRBD1. V shed 5 bases, J shed 2 bases, and the junction held 6 bases outside the gene matches. Germline CDR1 is SEHNR and CDR2 is FQNEAQ (reference sequence). This CDR3 region has 16 residues. The CDR3 bases are TGTGCCAGCAGCCTCGACAGGGGGCGAGGCAATCAGCCCCAGCATTTT. It yields the protein CASSLDRGRGNQPQHF.

The chain couples TRBV5-1 to TRBJ1-5; D perhaps matches TRBD1 (5 bases). V lost 4 bases, J lost 7 bases, and 15 bases lay in between. CDR1 is SGHRS, CDR2 YFSETQ, per germline. This CDR3 has 14 amino acids. Here the CDR3 reads CASSGGTGGQPQHF. The CDR3 DNA is TGCGCCAGCAGCGGGGGAACCGGGGGGCAGCCCCAGCATTTT.

This chain connects TRBV27 to TRBJ2-2; TRBD1 matches at 10 bases. Trimming at V came to 3 bases and at J to 4 bases, leaving 2 bases not matched to a gene. The CDR3 spans 15 residues. Germline values: CDR1 MNHEY, CDR2 SMNVEV (reference sequence). CDR3 sequence reads: CASSFDRGRTGELFF. DNA of the CDR3: TGTGCCAGCAGTTTTGACAGGGGGCGCACCGGGGAGCTGTTTTTT.

The chain is built from TRBV18 and TRBJ1-1; no firm D call. The CDR3 loop spans 14 amino acids. The germline gives CDR1 KGHSH, CDR2 LQKENI. V gave up 3 bases and J gave up 11 bases, with 19 bases separating them. The CDR3 nucleotides read TGTGCCAGCTCACCGCGGGCGACCGAGCCGGTGGCTTTCTTT. It yields the protein CASSPRATEPVAFF.

This chain uses TRBV7-3 with TRBJ2-3; 7 bases line up with TRBD2. CDR3 length: 14 residues. CDR1 SGHTA and CDR2 FQGTGA come from the germline V gene. Losses at the gene ends were 5 bases for V and 4 bases for J; bases not matched to a gene: 6. Here the CDR3 reads CASSLSGPADTQYF. The DNA for the CDR3 is TGTGCCAGCAGCCTTAGCGGGCCTGCAGATACGCAGTATTTT.

This sequence joins TRBV7-9 and TRBJ1-4; the D gene is possibly TRBD1 (5 bases). The CDR3 runs 14 residues. From germline, CDR1 is SEHNR and CDR2 FQNEAQ (reference sequence). V shed 4 bases and J shed 4 bases, with 10 bases lying between them. The CDR3 DNA sequence: TGTGCCAGCAGCTCCGGGACTCTTAATGAAAAACTGTTTTTT. Its protein is CASSSGTLNEKLFF.

The V call is TRBV6-1, the J call TRBJ1-3; D gene ambiguous. The CDR3 runs to 13 residues. V was trimmed by 10 bases and J by 4 bases, leaving 14 bases between them. Germline V gives CDR1 MNHNS, CDR2 SASEGT. The chain's CDR3 is CANKDPLGNTIYF. In DNA form, the CDR3 reads TGTGCCAACAAGGACCCATTGGGAAACACCATATATTTT.

This clone occurred many times. The gene calls are TRBV29-1 and TRBJ2-7; 9 nucleotides match TRBD1. The CDR3 totals 13 residues. V dropped 7 bases and J dropped 0; count of bases not matched to a gene: 4. CDR1 is SQVTM and CDR2 is ANQGSEA in the germline V gene. This CDR3 reads CSAGTGSSYEQYF. CDR3 nucleotide sequence: TGCAGCGCTGGGACAGGGAGCTCCTACGAGCAGTACTTC.

The chain carries TRBV28 and TRBJ1-1; D is undetermined. V was trimmed by 4 bases and J by 1 base, leaving 13 bases between them. The CDR3 is 15 residues long. Germline CDR1 MDHEN, CDR2 SYDVKM. CDR3 nucleotides: TGTGCCAGCAGTTGGAGCAGTCCCTGGAACACTGAAGCTTTCTTT. Translation: CASSWSSPWNTEAFF.

This sequence joins TRBV12-5 and TRBJ2-3, with a weak D call TRBD2 (5 bases). V was trimmed by 3 bases and J by 1 base, leaving 11 bases between them. Germline V gene data show CDR1 as LGHNT and CDR2 as FRNRAP. The CDR3 runs to 15 residues. This CDR3 is CASGLGGSGTDTQYF. The DNA of the CDR3 is TGTGCTAGTGGTTTAGGAGGATCGGGCACAGATACGCAGTATTTT.

This chain links TRBV7-8 with TRBJ2-7; 7 bases are shared with TRBD2. The V and J ends lost 0 bases and 6 bases, in that order; junction bases with no gene match: 5. This CDR3 is 14 amino acids long. Germline loops: CDR1 SGHVS, CDR2 FQNEAQ. As DNA, the CDR3 is TGTGCCAGCAGCTTAGCGGGACTATCGGGCGAGCAGTACTTC. Amino acid sequence: CASSLAGLSGEQYF.

The count of this clone is one. The chain joins TRBV28 to TRBJ2-1; D is ambiguous. Per germline, CDR1 MDHEN and CDR2 SYDVKM. The CDR3 contains 13 residues. Trimming shortened V by 3 bases and J by 8 bases, and 11 bases separated the two germline ends. CDR3 nucleotide sequence: TGTGCCAGCAGTTTCCAAGAGCGCTATGAGCAGTTCTTC. Translated: CASSFQERYEQFF.